Below, 27 T cell receptor beta chains from the same sample are listed, as sequenced in a study of molecular identifiers for immune sequencing clone quantification. TCRdb redid the calling of the PCR reads with MiXCR, one entry per CDR3 protein. The sample records 550,000 to 750,000 distinct CDR3 sequences, 20% being singletons. The material sequenced was naive CD8+ T cells from blood, with Jurkat cell RNA spiked in. The subset: FACS-sorted CD8+CD4-CCR7+CD45RA+ naive T cells. The receptors were gathered from a human donor in good health. Some libraries in this study had Jurkat cell RNA spiked in.

The chain uses TRBV6-5 and TRBJ1-4; D ambiguous. CDR3 size: 15 residues. The V gene's germline CDR1 is MNHEY and CDR2 SVGAGI. Trimming removed 5 bases from V and 8 bases from J, with 18 bases in between. The CDR3 loop is CASSHVRNLVEKLFF. CDR3 DNA sequence: TGTGCCAGCAGTCACGTTCGGAACCTAGTAGAAAAACTGTTTTTT.

As to this clonotype: A read error may explain this, as a much larger clone is one base away. In this CDR3 the conserved last residue, phenylalanine or tryptophan, is missing, so a read error is likely. This chain joins TRBV12-3 or TRBV12-4 and TRBJ1-2, with D unclear. Trimming shortened V by 5 bases and J by 1 base, and 17 bases separated the two germline ends. The CDR3 covers 16 residues. The CDR3 DNA is TGTGCCAGCAGTCCCCATTTAATGCCTCATAACTATGGCTACACCTCC. Encoded protein: CASSPHLMPHNYGYTS.

This clonotype was recorded many times. The chain links TRBV5-1 to TRBJ2-3; a weak D match, TRBD2 (5 bases). CDR1 SGHRS and CDR2 YFSETQ come from the germline V gene. There are 16 residues in the CDR3. Trimming pared 0 bases from V and 2 bases from J, leaving 13 bases between. This CDR3 reads CASSLATAGSTDTQYF. CDR3 sequence (DNA): TGCGCCAGCAGCTTGGCCACGGCGGGTTCCACAGATACGCAGTATTTT.

The V gene is TRBV6-2 or TRBV6-3, the J gene TRBJ2-3, with 9 bases matching TRBD2. CDR1 and CDR2 (germline): MNHEY, SVGEGT. Trimming at V came to 2 bases and at J to 4 bases, leaving 4 bases not matched to a gene. This CDR3 contains 15 residues. The CDR3 loop is CASSYEAGGPDTQYF. The CDR3 bases are TGTGCCAGCAGTTACGAAGCGGGGGGCCCAGATACGCAGTATTTT.

This clonotype has just a few counts. The chain has TRBV5-1 and TRBJ2-1; TRBD2 agrees at 11 bases. Trimming at V came to 4 bases and at J to 7 bases, leaving 16 bases not matched to a gene. Per the germline V gene, CDR1 is SGHRS and CDR2 is YFSETQ. There are 18 residues in the CDR3. This chain's CDR3 is CASSPGASGRLLGNEQFF. The CDR3 DNA reads as TGCGCCAGCAGCCCGGGGGCTAGCGGGAGGCTTTTGGGAAATGAGCAGTTCTTC. Drawing the rest from reference TRBV5-1 and TRBJ2-1, the complete variable domain is KAGVTQTPRYLIKTRGQQVTLSCSPISGHRSVSWYQQTPGQGLQFLFEYFSETQRNKGNFPGRFSGRQFSNSRSEMNVSTLELGDSALYLCASSPGASGRLLGNEQFFGPGTRLTVL.

This clonotype has ten or more counts. The chain is built from TRBV14 and TRBJ2-7, with TRBD1 matching 8 bases. The CDR3 runs 15 residues. The germline gives CDR1 SGHDN, CDR2 FVKESK. The junction had 6 bases not matched to a gene; V was cut back by 2 bases and J by 3 bases. The CDR3: CASSQFLDRGYEQYF. In DNA, the CDR3 is TGTGCCAGCAGCCAATTTCTCGACAGGGGCTACGAGCAGTACTTC.

With regard to this clonotype: A much larger clonotype is one base distant, so this may be a read error. This likely comes from a read error, as the CDR3 has no conserved phenylalanine or tryptophan at its end. The rearrangement joins TRBV4-1 to TRBJ2-7, with D possibly TRBD1 on 6 matching bases. This CDR3 is built from 16 residues. In germline, CDR1 is MGHRA, CDR2 YSYEKL. Trimming removed 2 bases at V and 3 bases at J, with 17 bases between. The CDR3 is CASSQKPPGTFYEQYL. CDR3 bases: TGCGCCAGCAGCCAAAAGCCGCCGGGGACATTCTACGAGCAGTACCTC.

At least ten counts were recorded for this clonotype. The chain joins TRBV4-3 to TRBJ2-3; 12 positions match TRBD2. CDR1 and CDR2 (germline): LGHNA, YSLEER. The junction had 5 bases not matched to a gene; V was cut back by 0 bases and J by 4 bases. CDR3 length: 17 amino acids. The CDR3 here is CASSQETSGSESDTQYF. The CDR3 DNA sequence: TGCGCCAGCAGCCAAGAGACTAGCGGGAGTGAGTCAGATACGCAGTATTTT.

This clonotype was observed a handful of times. This chain links TRBV7-9 with TRBJ2-3, with D perhaps TRBD1 or TRBD2 (6 bases each). The germline V gene encodes CDR1 SEHNR and CDR2 FQNEAQ (reference sequence). CDR3 length equals 16 residues. Trimming stripped 5 bases from V and 6 bases from J, with 21 bases between. The DNA of the CDR3 is TGTGCCAGCAGCCCCAAACCGGGGGCAGGGAATGATACGCAGTATTTT. Residues: CASSPKPGAGNDTQYF.

Many counts were recorded for this clonotype. The chain recombines TRBV28 with TRBJ1-6; 7 nucleotides match TRBD1. The germline gives CDR1 MDHEN, CDR2 SYDVKM. The trim removed 5 bases at V and 10 bases at J, leaving 8 bases unmatched. The CDR3 runs 14 residues. The CDR3 DNA reads TGTGCCAGCAGTGAAAGGGGGCATCGGTCACCCCTCCACTTT. Its translation: CASSERGHRSPLHF.

This clonotype appeared a few times. The chain recombines TRBV12-3 or TRBV12-4 with TRBJ2-3; D is unresolved. Between the trimmed V and J ends, which lost 6 bases and 5 bases, there was a span of 6 bases. The CDR3 contains 11 residues. CDR3 coding DNA: TGTGCCAGCAGGGTGGGAGATACGCAGTATTTT. Its protein is CASRVGDTQYF.

This clonotype was seen a few times. The chain carries TRBV4-3 and TRBJ1-2, with 11 bases identical to TRBD1. The CDR3 is 16 residues long. Germline V CDR1 and CDR2: LGHNA, YSLEER. The J segment lost 2 bases and the V segment lost 0 bases, leaving 2 bases of the junction unmatched. The chain's CDR3 is CASSQDRTGGNYGYTF. The CDR3 DNA reads as TGCGCCAGCAGCCAAGATCGGACAGGGGGCAACTATGGCTACACCTTC.

This clonotype occurred many times. The CDR3 DNA reads as TGTGCCAGCAGCGTGATGTCCGGAGACTACGAGCAGTACTTC. This translates into CASSVMSGDYEQYF. This chain uses TRBV9 with TRBJ2-7; unclear D gene. V was trimmed by 2 bases and J by 3 bases, leaving 12 bases between them. CDR1 is SGDLS and CDR2 is YYNGEE in the germline V gene. This CDR3 is 14 amino acids long.

The chain joins TRBV6-2 or TRBV6-3 to TRBJ2-5; D is unclear. CDR3 length equals 14 residues. V lost 2 bases to trimming and J lost 1 base, with 8 bases between them. Germline CDR1 and CDR2: MNHEY and SVGEGT. The CDR3, as DNA: TGTGCCAGCAGTTACCTCGCTAGCCAAGAGACCCAGTACTTC. Amino acids: CASSYLASQETQYF.

The table lists this clonotype with many counts. V and J are TRBV14 and TRBJ1-1; D uncertain. The CDR3 spans 17 residues. The V gene lost 0 bases and the J gene lost 4 bases, with 18 bases spanning the gap. CDR1 and CDR2 from the germline V gene are SGHDN and FVKESK. The DNA for the CDR3 is TGTGCCAGCAGCCAAGATAGTCGGCTCCACCTTGGCACTGAAGCTTTCTTT. Protein product: CASSQDSRLHLGTEAFF.

The rearrangement uses TRBV28 and TRBJ2-7, with a weak D call TRBD1 (5 bases). The CDR3 is 15 amino acids. The germline CDR1 and CDR2 sequences are MDHEN and SYDVKM. V was shortened by 6 bases and J by 0 bases, with 15 bases between the two germline ends. CDR3 residues: CASRFQGRSSYEQYF. Written as DNA, the CDR3 is TGTGCCAGCAGGTTTCAGGGTAGGAGCTCCTACGAGCAGTACTTC.

This clonotype was counted at least ten times. This chain joins TRBV5-1 and TRBJ2-7; 9 nucleotides match TRBD2. With 0 bases clipped from V and 7 bases from J, the junction kept 5 bases outside the gene matches. This CDR3 is 14 amino acids long. Germline CDR1 and CDR2: SGHRS and YFSETQ. CDR3 DNA sequence: TGCGCCAGCAGCTTGGTGGTAGCGGGAGTGGAGCAGTACTTC. Amino acids: CASSLVVAGVEQYF. Variable domain in full (rest from reference TRBV5-1 and TRBJ2-7): KAGVTQTPRYLIKTRGQQVTLSCSPISGHRSVSWYQQTPGQGLQFLFEYFSETQRNKGNFPGRFSGRQFSNSRSEMNVSTLELGDSALYLCASSLVVAGVEQYFGPGTRLTVT.

This clonotype was seen ten or more times. The V and J genes are TRBV19 and TRBJ1-5; a possible D gene is TRBD1 (5 bases). This CDR3 is built from 15 residues. V gave up 7 bases and J gave up 4 bases, with 17 bases separating them. From germline, CDR1 is LNHDA and CDR2 SQIVND (reference sequence). The chain's CDR3 is CASTFRAFGNQPQHF. The CDR3 DNA reads TGTGCCAGTACCTTCAGGGCGTTCGGAAATCAGCCCCAGCATTTT.

At least ten counts were recorded for this clonotype. V is TRBV20-1 and J is TRBJ2-4, with 9 bases matching TRBD1. CDR1 DFQATT and CDR2 SNEGSKA come from the germline V gene (reference sequence). The CDR3 consists of 13 residues. V shed 6 bases and J 9 bases; nucleotides not matched to a gene: 9. The CDR3 region has the DNA TGCAGTGCCATCATGGGACAGGGCACCATTCAGTACTTC. Translating it yields CSAIMGQGTIQYF.

The chain carries TRBV28 and TRBJ2-1, with 10 positions matching TRBD2. This CDR3 has 16 amino acids. Trimming cost V 3 bases and J 4 bases; bases outside gene matches: 6. Germline values: CDR1 MDHEN, CDR2 SYDVKM. The CDR3 coding sequence is TGTGCCAGCAGTTTCAATCTAGCGGGAGTGTACAATGAGCAGTTCTTC. It yields the protein CASSFNLAGVYNEQFF.

With regard to this clonotype: One end of the junction is discordant with germline, which a read error may explain. The J gene is TRBJ2-5, the V gene TRBV6-5; 8 bases agree with TRBD2. The CDR3 contains 13 residues. Germline CDR1 reads MNHEY; CDR2 reads SVGAGI. This CDR3 is CAGSYSGGETQYF. In nucleotides, the CDR3 is TGTGCCGGCAGTTATTCGGGAGGGGAGACCCAGTACTTC.

A few counts support this clonotype. The J gene is TRBJ1-1, the V gene TRBV19; D remains ambiguous. The CDR3 totals 13 residues. V lost 3 bases and J 1 base, leaving 6 bases between the germline ends. Germline CDR1 reads LNHDA; CDR2 reads SQIVND (reference sequence). In DNA form, the CDR3 reads TGTGCCAGTAGTATGTGGGAGAACACTGAAGCTTTCTTT. Its translation: CASSMWENTEAFF.

Points on this clonotype: This may be a read error, as it is one base from a much larger clone. J is TRBJ2-3 and V is TRBV27, with 7 bases identical to TRBD2. Germline values: CDR1 MNHEY, CDR2 SMNVEV (reference sequence). This CDR3 region has 15 residues. CDR3 amino acids: CASSSGTDGTDAQYF. The CDR3 coding sequence is TGTGCCAGCAGTAGCGGGACCGACGGCACAGATGCGCAGTATTTT.

The rearrangement links TRBV4-1 to TRBJ2-1; D tentatively reads TRBD1 or TRBD2 (5 bases each). The CDR3 consists of 15 residues. CDR1 is MGHRA and CDR2 is YSYEKL in the germline V gene. The V end was cut by 4 bases, the J end by 8 bases, with 18 bases between. The CDR3 nucleotides read TGCGCCAGCAGCCCGGGACGGAGCTGGGGCGATGAGCAGTTCTTC. Residues: CASSPGRSWGDEQFF.

The V call is TRBV12-2, the J call TRBJ2-2. TRBV12-2 is shown as a pseudogene. This CDR3 has 12 residues. CDR3 sequence reads: CASRSGKVELFF. The CDR3 nucleotides are TGTGCAAGTCGCTCAGGGAAGGTTGAGCTGTTTTTT.

This clonotype was seen ten or more times. The genes are TRBV12-3 or TRBV12-4 and TRBJ2-7, with TRBD1 as a possible D gene (6 bases). Trimming pared 5 bases from V and 6 bases from J, leaving 14 bases between. The CDR3 sequence is 13 residues long. The DNA of the CDR3 is TGTGCCAGCAGTCTGGCCAGGGGAGTCGAGCAGTACTTC. Residues: CASSLARGVEQYF.

This clonotype was recorded a few times. V usage is TRBV6-5 and J usage is TRBJ1-5, with no clear D. The ends were cut back, 6 bases at V and 7 bases at J, with 13 bases in the middle. The CDR3 sequence is 13 residues long. Per germline, CDR1 MNHEY and CDR2 SVGAGI. The CDR3 DNA reads as TGTGCCAGCAGCACGCGGGGAGGGCAGCCCCAGCATTTT. Residues: CASSTRGGQPQHF.